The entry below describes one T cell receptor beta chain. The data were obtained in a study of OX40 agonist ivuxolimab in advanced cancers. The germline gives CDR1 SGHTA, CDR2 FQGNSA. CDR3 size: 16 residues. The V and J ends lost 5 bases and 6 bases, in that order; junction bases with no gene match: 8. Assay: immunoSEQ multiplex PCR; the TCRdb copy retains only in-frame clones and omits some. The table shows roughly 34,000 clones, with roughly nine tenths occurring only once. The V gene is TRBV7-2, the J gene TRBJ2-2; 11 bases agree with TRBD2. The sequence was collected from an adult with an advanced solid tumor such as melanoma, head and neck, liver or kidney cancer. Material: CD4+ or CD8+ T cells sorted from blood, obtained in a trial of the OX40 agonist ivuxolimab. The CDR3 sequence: CASSPKLAGVPGELFF. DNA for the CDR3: TGTGCCAGCAGCCCCAAACTAGCGGGAGTTCCCGGGGAGCTGTTTTTT.